The clone carrying this T cell receptor beta chain was observed a single time. Measured with immunoSEQ multiplex PCR; TCRdb has only the in-frame clones, and not every one. This sample has a few million clones, with about 92% found just once. This specimen belongs to a study of shared clonotypes between healthy human individuals. V dropped 5 bases and J dropped 5 bases, with 11 bases sitting between them. The germline gives CDR1 SGHTA, CDR2 FQGTGA. The CDR3 totals 13 residues. The receptor was derived from a man younger than 30 in good health. Some clones in this sample may be carry-over from other donors' samples. The source material was naive CD4+ T cells from PBMCs. Sample subset: CD45RA+ positively selected. The chain carries TRBV7-3 and TRBJ2-3, with D tentatively TRBD1 (5 bases). The CDR3 protein is CASSQGWGDTQYF. CDR3 coding DNA: TGTGCCAGCAGCCAGGGATGGGGAGATACGCAGTATTTT.